Sequencing of this TCR beta chain was carried out in a study of T cells after yellow fever vaccination. Study observations and caveats: The booster saw the reappearance of most primary-vaccination clones (roughly 95% CD4, around 88% CD8).

J was trimmed by 0 bases and V by 5 bases; bases with no gene match: 6. Germline loops: CDR1 SGHVS, CDR2 FNYEAQ. The CDR3 has 16 residues. Using its own MiXCR run on the 5' RACE reads, TCRdb lists one record per CDR3 protein. Among some 69,000 distinct CDR3 sequences listed, approximately 5% were seen once. This clonotype occurred many times. Its target is not known. The genes are TRBV7-6 and TRBJ2-1; 8 bases align to TRBD2. The source of this sequence is a man younger than 35 who received the YFV17D yellow fever vaccine. The material sequenced was CD4+ T cells sorted from PBMCs, taken less than 16 days after the first yellow fever vaccination. CDR3 DNA: TGTGCCAGCAGCGCCAGGACTAGCAGCTCCTACAATGAGCAGTTCTTC. This codes for CASSARTSSSYNEQFF.